This TCR beta chain was recovered during a study of T cell responses to AZD1222 COVID-19 vaccine. Study findings and constraints: Only a handful of people who got AZD1222 tested seropositive at baseline. Per reports, nearly half of all spike-specific TCRs target regions that are unmutated in variants. The donor group comprised mostly white British people and more females; the analysis possibly underestimated clonal diversity.

V dropped 5 bases and J dropped 7 bases, with 17 bases sitting between them. Germline V CDR1 and CDR2: SGHVS, FNYEAQ. CDR3 size: 15 residues. The data were produced by immunoSEQ multiplex PCR, yet TCRdb's version contains in-frame clones alone and is incomplete. The data hold approximately 120,000 clones, with around 90% observed a single time. Worth noting for this clone: Its antigen is unidentified.

The sample in question was peripheral blood, obtained on day 0 of AZD1222 vaccination. The clonotype was recovered from an adult in good health. The gene calls are TRBV7-6 and TRBJ1-4, with no clear D. The CDR3 DNA sequence: TGTGCCAGCAGCCCCCTTTGGGGTAGGGCTGAAAAACTGTTTTTT. Protein product: CASSPLWGRAEKLFF.